This entry lists 3 T cell receptor beta chains sequenced from one sample in a study of blood T cell repertoires in COVID-19. Using immunoSEQ multiplex PCR, the repertoire was profiled, and TCRdb retains in-frame clones only, with some absent. Here the sample spans 140,000 to 150,000 clones, approximately 78% being singletons. What was sequenced was PBMCs or T cells enriched from blood (not recorded which). The receptors here all came from a woman between 45 and 60 years old who had recovered from COVID-19.

J is TRBJ2-7 and V is TRBV7-9; 11 positions match TRBD1. Trimming at V came to 3 bases and at J to 0 bases, leaving 4 bases not matched to a gene. The CDR3 has 16 residues. Germline loops: CDR1 SEHNR, CDR2 FQNEAQ (reference sequence). For the CDR3, the DNA is TGTGCCAGCAGCTTGGACAGGGGGCTCCCCTCCTACGAGCAGTACTTC. It specifies CASSLDRGLPSYEQYF.

The chain couples TRBV11-2 to TRBJ2-5; 8 nucleotides line up with TRBD2. CDR3 length: 16 amino acids. The germline gives CDR1 SGHAT, CDR2 FQNNGV. The V segment lost 5 bases and the J segment 3 bases; nucleotides outside the gene matches: 11. Here the CDR3 DNA reads TGTGCCAGCAGCCAGGCGGTAGCGGGGAGTGAAGAGACCCAGTACTTC. Protein sequence: CASSQAVAGSEETQYF.

This clone came up once. The rearrangement uses TRBV4-1 and TRBJ2-1; 16 bases line up with TRBD2. CDR1 and CDR2 from the germline V gene are MGHRA and YSYEKL. The length of the CDR3 is 20 residues. V was pared by 4 bases and J by 3 bases, with 12 bases of the junction left unmatched. CDR3 sequence: CASSPRSGTSGGAVYNEQFF. DNA of the CDR3: TGCGCCAGCAGCCCTCGAAGTGGGACTAGCGGGGGGGCGGTCTACAATGAGCAGTTCTTC.